This T cell receptor beta chain was recorded in a study of OX40 agonist ivuxolimab in advanced cancers. Study in general: Eligibility admitted prior anti-PD-1, anti-PD-L1 or anti-CTLA-4 therapy; roughly 40% had some. The study's findings and limits: Clonal expansion from baseline to week 6 occurred in both CD4+ and CD8+ T cells. Relative to CD4+, CD8+ T cells held more expanded clones on average.

Germline values: CDR1 SGHVS, CDR2 FNYEAQ. The V and J ends lost 5 bases and 5 bases, in that order; junction bases with no gene match: 3. The CDR3 extends over 14 amino acids. Comments on this clone: Its antigen remains unidentified.

Repertoires were generated with immunoSEQ multiplex PCR, while TCRdb's copy carries only in-frame clones and drops some. The sample lists over 85,000 clones; around 92% were seen once. Sequences were derived from CD4+ or CD8+ T cells sorted from blood, sampled in a trial of the OX40 agonist ivuxolimab. The V call is TRBV7-6, the J call TRBJ2-3, with 11 bases fitting TRBD1. The clonotype originates from an adult with an advanced solid tumor such as melanoma, head and neck, liver or kidney cancer. The CDR3 sequence: CASSAGTGGDTQYF. DNA for the CDR3: TGTGCCAGCAGCGCCGGGACAGGGGGAGATACGCAGTATTTT.